This is a list of T cell receptor beta chains from one sample in a study of memory CD4+ T cells and cytomegalovirus serostatus. Repertoires were generated with immunoSEQ multiplex PCR, while TCRdb's copy carries only in-frame clones and drops some. The sample comprises around 84,000 clones, around 80% of which are singletons, and around 0.84% rests with the top ten. The source material was memory CD4+ T cells from blood. These receptors all come from an adult in good health and CMV-seronegative. The CDR3 runs from the conserved cysteine through the conserved F or W. D genes are given only for firm matches. Where a row states a size, it is once, few, many or the class of an expanded clone; other rows omit it.

d_call: NA
v_call: TRBV13
cdr3_length: 14
j_call: TRBJ2-4
clone_size: NA
cdr3_aa: CASSLGGAKNIQYF
cdr3_nt: TGTGCCAGCAGCTTAGGGGGAGCCAAAAACATTCAGTACTTC

d_call: TRBD2
v_call: TRBV19
cdr3_length: 15
j_call: TRBJ2-1
clone_size: NA
cdr3_aa: CASSIVRGGSVEQFF
cdr3_nt: TGTGCCAGTAGTATCGTGCGGGGGGGCTCGGTTGAGCAGTTCTTC

d_call: NA
v_call: TRBV18
cdr3_length: 15
j_call: TRBJ2-1
clone_size: NA
cdr3_aa: CASSPLGGRNNEQFF
cdr3_nt: TGTGCCAGCTCACCCCTGGGGGGGCGGAACAATGAGCAGTTCTTC

d_call: NA
v_call: TRBV6-5
cdr3_length: 14
j_call: TRBJ2-3
clone_size: few
cdr3_aa: CASSYSRATDTQYF
cdr3_nt: TGTGCCAGCAGTTACTCGAGGGCCACAGATACGCAGTATTTT

d_call: TRBD2
v_call: TRBV9
cdr3_length: 15
j_call: TRBJ2-7
clone_size: NA
cdr3_aa: CASSDTGLAGEIEYF
cdr3_nt: TGTGCCAGCAGCGACACGGGACTAGCGGGGGAAATTGAGTACTTC

d_call: NA
v_call: TRBV28
cdr3_length: 12
j_call: TRBJ2-3
clone_size: NA
cdr3_aa: CASSEGADTQYF
cdr3_nt: TGTGCCAGCTCGGAGGGGGCGGATACGCAGTATTTT

d_call: NA
v_call: TRBV5-1
cdr3_length: 18
j_call: TRBJ1-1
clone_size: NA
cdr3_aa: CASSLVSASGGMNTEAFF
cdr3_nt: TGCGCCAGCAGCTTGGTATCAGCCAGTGGCGGGATGAACACTGAAGCTTTCTTT

d_call: NA
v_call: TRBV25-1
cdr3_length: 15
j_call: TRBJ1-2
clone_size: few
cdr3_aa: CASSEYRTSNYGYTF
cdr3_nt: TGTGCCAGCAGTGAATACAGGACCTCTAACTATGGCTACACCTTC

d_call: NA
v_call: TRBV6-1
cdr3_length: 13
j_call: TRBJ1-1
clone_size: NA
cdr3_aa: CASTRETDTEAFF
cdr3_nt: TGTGCCAGCACCCGAGAAACGGACACTGAAGCTTTCTTT

d_call: TRBD1
v_call: TRBV19
cdr3_length: 15
j_call: TRBJ2-7
clone_size: once
cdr3_aa: CASSETGGSFYEQYF
cdr3_nt: TGTGCCAGTAGTGAAACAGGGGGCTCGTTCTACGAGCAGTACTTC

d_call: NA
v_call: TRBV7-9
cdr3_length: 16
j_call: TRBJ1-4
clone_size: NA
cdr3_aa: CASSPHEGRMNEKLFF
cdr3_nt: TGTGCCAGCAGCCCCCACGAGGGGAGGATGAACGAAAAACTGTTTTTT

d_call: NA
v_call: TRBV9
cdr3_length: 15
j_call: TRBJ1-2
clone_size: NA
cdr3_aa: CASSVAPGEQYGYTF
cdr3_nt: TGTGCCAGCAGCGTAGCTCCGGGGGAACAGTATGGCTACACCTTC

d_call: NA
v_call: TRBV6-5
cdr3_length: 13
j_call: TRBJ2-5
clone_size: NA
cdr3_aa: CASSYNLQETQYF
cdr3_nt: TGTGCCAGCAGTTACAACTTACAAGAGACCCAGTACTTC

d_call: TRBD1
v_call: TRBV5-6
cdr3_length: 14
j_call: TRBJ1-2
clone_size: NA
cdr3_aa: CASSETGKEGGYTF
cdr3_nt: TGTGCCAGCAGCGAGACAGGGAAAGAGGGTGGCTACACCTTC

d_call: NA
v_call: TRBV18
cdr3_length: 13
j_call: TRBJ1-3
clone_size: NA
cdr3_aa: CASSSGGGNTIYF
cdr3_nt: TGTGCCAGCTCGTCCGGTGGAGGAAACACCATATATTTT

d_call: NA
v_call: TRBV29-1
cdr3_length: 14
j_call: TRBJ2-3
clone_size: NA
cdr3_aa: CSVEVGGGRNTQYF
cdr3_nt: TGCAGCGTTGAAGTGGGGGGGGGCAGGAATACGCAGTATTTT

d_call: NA
v_call: TRBV5-6
cdr3_length: 15
j_call: TRBJ1-3
clone_size: NA
cdr3_aa: CASSLAPGQGNTIYF
cdr3_nt: TGTGCCAGCAGCTTGGCCCCGGGACAAGGAAACACCATATATTTT

d_call: NA
v_call: TRBV7-3
cdr3_length: 13
j_call: TRBJ2-7
clone_size: NA
cdr3_aa: CASSPGGYYEQYF
cdr3_nt: TGTGCCAGCAGCCCAGGGGGGTACTACGAGCAGTACTTC

d_call: TRBD1
v_call: TRBV6-1
cdr3_length: 18
j_call: TRBJ1-2
clone_size: once
cdr3_aa: CASSEAGTGAANFYGYTF
cdr3_nt: TGTGCCAGCAGTGAAGCCGGGACAGGGGCCGCCAATTTCTATGGCTACACCTTC

d_call: TRBD1
v_call: TRBV7-9
cdr3_length: 15
j_call: TRBJ1-2
clone_size: NA
cdr3_aa: CASSPSLTGNYGYTF
cdr3_nt: TGTGCCAGCAGCCCGAGCCTGACAGGGAACTATGGCTACACCTTC

d_call: TRBD2
v_call: TRBV7-2
cdr3_length: 16
j_call: TRBJ2-3
clone_size: NA
cdr3_aa: CASSFIGLADTDTQYF
cdr3_nt: TGTGCCAGCAGCTTTATTGGACTAGCGGACACAGATACGCAGTATTTT

d_call: NA
v_call: TRBV7-2
cdr3_length: 15
j_call: TRBJ1-3
clone_size: NA
cdr3_aa: CASSLVGAPGNTIYF
cdr3_nt: TGTGCCAGCAGCTTAGTGGGGGCCCCGGGAAACACCATATATTTT

d_call: NA
v_call: TRBV7-2
cdr3_length: 13
j_call: TRBJ1-2
clone_size: NA
cdr3_aa: CASSPGSAHGYTF
cdr3_nt: TGTGCCAGCAGCCCCGGATCCGCCCATGGCTACACCTTC

d_call: TRBD1
v_call: TRBV28
cdr3_length: 15
j_call: TRBJ2-5
clone_size: many
cdr3_aa: CASRKQQGVGETQYF
cdr3_nt: TGTGCCAGCAGGAAACAACAGGGGGTTGGAGAGACCCAGTACTTC

d_call: NA
v_call: TRBV6-1
cdr3_length: 13
j_call: TRBJ1-1
clone_size: once
cdr3_aa: CASSETLMTEAFF
cdr3_nt: TGTGCCAGCAGTGAAACCCTGATGACTGAAGCTTTCTTT

d_call: TRBD1
v_call: TRBV10-3
cdr3_length: 14
j_call: TRBJ1-1
clone_size: few
cdr3_aa: CAIRSDRENTEAFF
cdr3_nt: TGTGCCATCAGGTCGGACAGGGAGAACACTGAAGCTTTCTTT

d_call: TRBD1
v_call: TRBV9
cdr3_length: 13
j_call: TRBJ1-6
clone_size: once
cdr3_aa: CASSVGQGSPLHF
cdr3_nt: TGTGCCAGCAGCGTGGGACAGGGATCACCCCTCCACTTT

d_call: NA
v_call: TRBV10-1
cdr3_length: 15
j_call: TRBJ2-2
clone_size: NA
cdr3_aa: CASSGSGYNTGELFF
cdr3_nt: TGCGCCAGCAGCGGGAGCGGGTATAACACCGGGGAGCTGTTTTTT

d_call: NA
v_call: TRBV5-8
cdr3_length: 13
j_call: TRBJ1-5
clone_size: few
cdr3_aa: CASSWVLNQPQHF
cdr3_nt: TGTGCCAGCAGCTGGGTCCTCAATCAGCCCCAGCATTTT

d_call: NA
v_call: TRBV19
cdr3_length: 13
j_call: TRBJ2-7
clone_size: NA
cdr3_aa: CASRSGPSYEQYF
cdr3_nt: TGTGCCAGTAGATCGGGGCCCTCCTACGAGCAGTACTTC

d_call: NA
v_call: TRBV11-2
cdr3_length: 14
j_call: TRBJ2-5
clone_size: once
cdr3_aa: CASSLDITAGAQYF
cdr3_nt: TGTGCCAGCAGCTTAGATATAACAGCAGGGGCCCAGTACTTC

d_call: TRBD1
v_call: TRBV28
cdr3_length: 15
j_call: TRBJ1-2
clone_size: NA
cdr3_aa: CASSLSATGEPGYTF
cdr3_nt: TGTGCCAGCAGTTTATCCGCGACAGGGGAGCCTGGCTACACCTTC

d_call: NA
v_call: TRBV6-5
cdr3_length: 13
j_call: TRBJ1-5
clone_size: once
cdr3_aa: CASKDSSNQPQHF
cdr3_nt: TGTGCCAGTAAGGACAGTAGCAATCAGCCCCAGCATTTT

d_call: TRBD1
v_call: TRBV4-2
cdr3_length: 16
j_call: TRBJ1-2
clone_size: few
cdr3_aa: CASSPSPGQGAEGYTF
cdr3_nt: TGTGCCAGCAGCCCCTCCCCGGGACAGGGGGCGGAAGGCTACACCTTC

d_call: NA
v_call: TRBV30
cdr3_length: 14
j_call: TRBJ1-5
clone_size: many
cdr3_aa: CAWRGVGSNQPQHF
cdr3_nt: TGTGCCTGGAGGGGGGTTGGGAGCAATCAGCCCCAGCATTTT

d_call: NA
v_call: TRBV11-3
cdr3_length: 16
j_call: TRBJ2-7
clone_size: once
cdr3_aa: CASSLTVGDSSYEQYF
cdr3_nt: TGTGCCAGCAGCTTAACTGTCGGGGATAGCTCCTACGAGCAGTACTTC

d_call: TRBD1
v_call: TRBV19
cdr3_length: 15
j_call: TRBJ2-7
clone_size: NA
cdr3_aa: CASSDRGTVSYEQYF
cdr3_nt: TGTGCCAGTAGTGATCGAGGGACAGTCTCCTACGAGCAGTACTTC

d_call: NA
v_call: TRBV5-4
cdr3_length: 16
j_call: TRBJ2-5
clone_size: NA
cdr3_aa: CASSLARGGGQETQYF
cdr3_nt: TGTGCCAGCAGCTTGGCCAGGGGAGGGGGGCAAGAGACCCAGTACTTC

d_call: NA
v_call: TRBV30
cdr3_length: 15
j_call: TRBJ2-7
clone_size: NA
cdr3_aa: CAWSALGLNSYEQYF
cdr3_nt: TGTGCCTGGAGTGCCCTCGGACTGAATTCCTACGAGCAGTACTTC

d_call: NA
v_call: TRBV5-1
cdr3_length: 14
j_call: TRBJ1-6
clone_size: NA
cdr3_aa: CASSPQGSYSPLHF
cdr3_nt: TGCGCCAGCAGCCCTCAGGGTAGCTATTCACCCCTCCACTTT

d_call: NA
v_call: TRBV7-3
cdr3_length: 14
j_call: TRBJ2-2
clone_size: NA
cdr3_aa: CASTPFANTGELFF
cdr3_nt: TGTGCCAGCACCCCGTTCGCGAACACCGGGGAGCTGTTTTTT

d_call: TRBD2
v_call: TRBV11-3
cdr3_length: 18
j_call: TRBJ2-5
clone_size: NA
cdr3_aa: CASSSGTSGGARVETQYF
cdr3_nt: TGTGCCAGCAGCTCCGGGACTAGCGGGGGGGCGAGAGTCGAGACCCAGTACTTC

d_call: TRBD1
v_call: TRBV4-1
cdr3_length: 16
j_call: TRBJ1-1
clone_size: NA
cdr3_aa: CASSSDRGVKQGEAFF
cdr3_nt: TGCGCCAGCAGTTCTGACAGGGGGGTCAAACAGGGTGAAGCTTTCTTT

d_call: NA
v_call: TRBV30
cdr3_length: 11
j_call: TRBJ2-7
clone_size: many
cdr3_aa: CAWSTSDEQYF
cdr3_nt: TGTGCCTGGAGTACATCCGACGAGCAGTACTTC

d_call: NA
v_call: TRBV7-2
cdr3_length: 12
j_call: TRBJ1-2
clone_size: NA
cdr3_aa: CASSPGAYGYTF
cdr3_nt: TGTGCCAGCAGCCCCGGGGCCTATGGCTACACCTTC

d_call: NA
v_call: TRBV19
cdr3_length: 15
j_call: TRBJ1-3
clone_size: NA
cdr3_aa: CASSTFSTGRNTIYF
cdr3_nt: TGTGCCAGTAGTACCTTCTCGACAGGCCGAAACACCATATATTTT

d_call: NA
v_call: TRBV30
cdr3_length: 14
j_call: TRBJ1-5
clone_size: NA
cdr3_aa: CAWSVNQGSQPQHF
cdr3_nt: TGTGCCTGGAGTGTTAATCAGGGTTCTCAGCCCCAGCATTTT

d_call: NA
v_call: TRBV6-5
cdr3_length: 12
j_call: TRBJ2-1
clone_size: NA
cdr3_aa: CASSSRQDEQFF
cdr3_nt: TGTGCCAGCAGTAGTCGGCAGGATGAGCAGTTCTTC